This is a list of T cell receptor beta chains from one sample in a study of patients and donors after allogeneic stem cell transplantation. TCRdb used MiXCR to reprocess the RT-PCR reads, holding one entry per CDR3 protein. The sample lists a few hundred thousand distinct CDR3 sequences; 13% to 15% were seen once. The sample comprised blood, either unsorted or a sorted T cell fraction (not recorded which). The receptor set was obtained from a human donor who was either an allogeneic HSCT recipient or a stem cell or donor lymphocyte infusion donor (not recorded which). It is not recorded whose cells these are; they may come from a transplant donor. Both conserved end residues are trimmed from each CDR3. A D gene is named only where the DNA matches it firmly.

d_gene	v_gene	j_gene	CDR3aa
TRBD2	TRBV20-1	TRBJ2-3	SASGGDSSGRRDTQY
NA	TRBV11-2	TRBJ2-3	ASSLLGRTAPRGSTDTQY
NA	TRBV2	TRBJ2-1	ASSPTRDEQF
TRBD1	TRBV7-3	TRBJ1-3	ASSLTGTGSGNTIY
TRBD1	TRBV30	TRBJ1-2	AGTGVRNYGYT
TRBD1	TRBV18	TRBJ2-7	ASSPGGGSHEQY
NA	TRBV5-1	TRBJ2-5	ASSLSLGNRQETQY
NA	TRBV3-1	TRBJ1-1	ASSQEPGEAF
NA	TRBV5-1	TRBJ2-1	ASSSTPGLGNNEQF
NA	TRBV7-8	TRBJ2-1	ASSLAYNEQF